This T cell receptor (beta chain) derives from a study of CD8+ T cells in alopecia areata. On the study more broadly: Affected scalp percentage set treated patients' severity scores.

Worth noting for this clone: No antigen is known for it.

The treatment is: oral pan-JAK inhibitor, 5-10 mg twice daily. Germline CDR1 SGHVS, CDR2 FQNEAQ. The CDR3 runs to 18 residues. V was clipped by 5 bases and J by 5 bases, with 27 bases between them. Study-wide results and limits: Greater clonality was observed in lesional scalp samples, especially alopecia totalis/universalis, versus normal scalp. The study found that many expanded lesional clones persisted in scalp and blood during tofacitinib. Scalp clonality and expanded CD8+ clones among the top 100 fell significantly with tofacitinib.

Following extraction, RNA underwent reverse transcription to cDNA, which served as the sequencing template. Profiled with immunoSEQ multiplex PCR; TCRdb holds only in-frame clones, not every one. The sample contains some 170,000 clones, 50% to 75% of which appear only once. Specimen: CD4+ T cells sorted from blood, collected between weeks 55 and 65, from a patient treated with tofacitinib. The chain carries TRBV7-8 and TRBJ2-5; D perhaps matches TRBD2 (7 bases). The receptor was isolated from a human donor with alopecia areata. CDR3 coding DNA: TGTGCCAGCAGCCCCCTGGCCCGCGGGGGCGCGATGGGGGAGACCCAGTACTTC. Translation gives CASSPLARGGAMGETQYF.